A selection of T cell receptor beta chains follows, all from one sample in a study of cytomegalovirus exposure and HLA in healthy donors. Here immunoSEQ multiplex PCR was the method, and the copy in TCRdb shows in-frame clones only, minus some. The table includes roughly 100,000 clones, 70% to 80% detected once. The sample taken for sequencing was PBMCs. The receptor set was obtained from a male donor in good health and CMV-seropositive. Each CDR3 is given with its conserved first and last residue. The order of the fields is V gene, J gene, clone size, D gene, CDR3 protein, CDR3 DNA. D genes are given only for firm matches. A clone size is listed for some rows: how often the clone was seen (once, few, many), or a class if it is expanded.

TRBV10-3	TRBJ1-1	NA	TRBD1	CAISGFSGTGAVAFF	TGTGCCATCAGTGGGTTCTCCGGGACAGGGGCCGTTGCTTTCTTT
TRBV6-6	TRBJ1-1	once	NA	CASSYRTEGTEAFF	TGTGCCAGCAGTTATCGTACGGAGGGGACTGAAGCTTTCTTT
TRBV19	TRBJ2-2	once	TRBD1	CASSTQGANTGELFF	TGTGCCAGTAGTACACAGGGGGCGAACACCGGGGAGCTGTTTTTT
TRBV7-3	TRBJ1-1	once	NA	CASSLYIGGEAFF	TGTGCCAGCAGCTTATATATTGGAGGGGAAGCTTTCTTT
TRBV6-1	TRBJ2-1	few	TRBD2	CASTLGASGKDEQFF	TGTGCCAGCACCCTGGGGGCTAGCGGGAAAGATGAGCAGTTCTTC
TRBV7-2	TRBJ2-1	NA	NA	CASSLVKGVYNEQFF	TGTGCCAGCAGCTTAGTAAAGGGGGTCTACAATGAGCAGTTCTTC
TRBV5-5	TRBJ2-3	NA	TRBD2	CASSFGTLAGGDTDTQYF	TGTGCCAGCAGCTTTGGCACTCTAGCGGGGGGGGACACAGATACACAGTATTTT
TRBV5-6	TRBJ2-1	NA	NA	CASRTQDNSYNEQFF	TGTGCCAGCAGAACACAGGATAATTCCTACAATGAGCAGTTCTTC
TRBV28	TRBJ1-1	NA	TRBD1	CASVGAGGYTEAFF	TGTGCCAGCGTCGGGGCAGGGGGGTACACTGAAGCTTTCTTT
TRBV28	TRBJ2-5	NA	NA	CASSSPGQGETQYF	TGTGCCAGCAGTTCACCGGGTCAGGGGGAGACCCAGTACTTC
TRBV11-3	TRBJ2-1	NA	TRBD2	CASSLDLAGFNEQFF	TGTGCCAGCAGCTTAGACTTAGCGGGATTTAATGAGCAGTTCTTC
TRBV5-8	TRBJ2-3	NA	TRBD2	CASRGGYPADTQYF	TGTGCCAGCCGCGGGGGGTACCCCGCAGATACGCAGTATTTT
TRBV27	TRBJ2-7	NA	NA	CASSFTSMDLEQYF	TGTGCCAGCAGTTTTACTAGTATGGACCTGGAGCAGTACTTC
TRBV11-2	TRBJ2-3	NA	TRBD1	CASSFIGQASTDTQYF	TGTGCCAGCAGCTTTATCGGACAGGCTAGCACAGATACGCAGTATTTT
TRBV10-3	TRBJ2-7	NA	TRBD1	CATGQGKTYEQYF	TGTGCCACCGGACAGGGAAAGACCTACGAGCAGTACTTC
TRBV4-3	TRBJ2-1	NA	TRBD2	CASSQEPSGSGNEQFF	TGCGCCAGCAGCCAAGAACCTAGCGGGAGTGGCAATGAGCAGTTCTTC
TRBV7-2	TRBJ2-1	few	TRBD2	CASSPWASGTGYNEQFF	TGTGCCAGCAGCCCTTGGGCTAGCGGGACGGGTTACAATGAGCAGTTCTTC
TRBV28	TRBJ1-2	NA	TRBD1	CASSLYSGTGKGGYTF	TGTGCCAGCAGTCTGTATTCCGGGACAGGGAAGGGCGGCTACACCTTC
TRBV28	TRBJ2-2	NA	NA	CASSSHTTSNTGELFF	TGTGCCAGCAGTTCACACACGACTTCAAACACCGGGGAGCTGTTTTTT
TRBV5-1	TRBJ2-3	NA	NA	CASSLDGQGGSDTQYF	TGCGCCAGCAGCTTGGATGGGCAGGGCGGCTCGGATACGCAGTATTTT
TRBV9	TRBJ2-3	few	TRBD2	CASSVALAGGPSDTQYF	TGTGCCAGCAGCGTAGCCCTAGCGGGAGGGCCCTCAGATACGCAGTATTTT
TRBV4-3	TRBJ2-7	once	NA	CASSQDLSGPSYEQYF	TGCGCCAGCAGCCAAGACCTCTCAGGCCCCTCCTACGAGCAGTACTTC
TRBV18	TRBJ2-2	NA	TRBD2	CASSPTSGGGTGELFF	TGTGCCAGCTCACCTACTAGCGGAGGGGGAACCGGGGAGCTGTTTTTT
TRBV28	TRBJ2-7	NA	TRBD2	CASSEPRFSGRRYEQYF	TGTGCCAGCAGCGAGCCTCGTTTTAGCGGGAGGCGTTACGAGCAGTACTTC
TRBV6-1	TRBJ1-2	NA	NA	CASSSTGSIYGYTF	TGTGCCAGCAGTTCTACTGGGAGCATTTATGGCTACACCTTC
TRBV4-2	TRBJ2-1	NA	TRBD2	CASSQDKGTSGYFFYEQFF	TGTGCCAGCAGCCAAGATAAGGGGACTAGTGGGTATTTTTTCTATGAGCAGTTCTTC
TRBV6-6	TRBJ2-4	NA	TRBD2	CASRRLAGASKNIQYF	TGCGCCAGCAGAAGACTAGCCGGAGCCTCCAAAAACATTCAGTACTTC
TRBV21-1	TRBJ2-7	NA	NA	CASSITRDRGYDEQYF	TGTGCCAGCAGCATTACCCGGGACAGGGGTTACGACGAGCAGTACTTC
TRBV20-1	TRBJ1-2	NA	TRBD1	CSADRVWGYTF	TGCAGTGCGGACAGGGTATGGGGCTACACCTTC
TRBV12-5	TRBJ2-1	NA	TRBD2	CASGTGLAGVNEQFF	TGTGCTAGTGGCACTGGACTAGCGGGAGTAAATGAGCAGTTCTTC
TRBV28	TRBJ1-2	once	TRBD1	CASVPGQGGYGYTF	TGTGCCAGCGTACCGGGACAGGGGGGCTATGGCTACACCTTC
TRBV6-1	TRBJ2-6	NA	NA	CASSSGANVLTF	TGTGCCAGCTCTTCTGGGGCCAACGTCCTGACTTTC
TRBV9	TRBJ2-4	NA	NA	CASSVTGFGAKNIQYF	TGTGCCAGCAGCGTTACAGGGTTTGGGGCCAAAAACATTCAGTACTTC
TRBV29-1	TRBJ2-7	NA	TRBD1	CSVEATGIGDYEQYF	TGCAGCGTTGAAGCGACAGGGATCGGTGACTACGAGCAGTACTTC
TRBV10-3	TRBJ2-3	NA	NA	CAITRSARGGKADTQYF	TGTGCCATCACCCGATCCGCGAGGGGCGGGAAGGCAGATACGCAGTATTTT
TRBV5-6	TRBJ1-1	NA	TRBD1	CASSDWTGRNGEAFF	TGTGCCAGCAGCGACTGGACAGGGCGCAATGGTGAAGCTTTCTTT
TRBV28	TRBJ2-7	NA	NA	CASSMTRSPYEQYF	TGTGCCAGCAGTATGACTAGGTCCCCCTACGAGCAGTACTTC
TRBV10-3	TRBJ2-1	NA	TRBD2	CAISTGTSGYNEQFF	TGTGCCATCAGTACCGGGACTAGCGGATACAATGAGCAGTTCTTC
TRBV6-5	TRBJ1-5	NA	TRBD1	CASSSHTGGEPPQHF	TGTGCCAGCAGTAGCCATACAGGGGGCGAACCGCCCCAGCATTTT
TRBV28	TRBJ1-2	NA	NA	CASSQTGYGYTF	TGTGCCAGCAGTCAAACAGGGTATGGCTACACCTTC
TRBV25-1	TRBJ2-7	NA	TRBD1	CASSEAGTGPYEQYF	TGTGCCAGCAGCGAAGCCGGGACAGGCCCCTACGAGCAGTACTTC
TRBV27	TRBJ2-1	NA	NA	CASSCGHLITGATPTGSYNEQFF	TGTGCCAGCAGTTGCGGCCACCTGATAACGGGAGCTACCCCAACGGGGTCCTACAATGAGCAGTTCTTC
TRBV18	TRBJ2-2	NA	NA	CASSPSRDYTGELFF	TGTGCCAGCTCACCTTCCAGGGACTACACCGGGGAGCTGTTTTTT
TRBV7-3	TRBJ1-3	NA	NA	CASSLRVRGSGNTIYF	TGTGCCAGCAGCTTAAGGGTAAGGGGCTCTGGAAACACCATATATTTT
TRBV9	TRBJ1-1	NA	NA	CASSEGTTEAFF	TGTGCCAGCAGCGAAGGGACAACGGAAGCTTTCTTT
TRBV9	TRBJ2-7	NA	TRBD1	CASSTQGYHEQYF	TGTGCCAGCAGCACACAGGGGTACCACGAGCAGTACTTC
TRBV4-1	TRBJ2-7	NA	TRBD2	CASSLSLTSGSYEQYF	TGCGCCAGCAGCCTTTCTTTGACTAGCGGTTCCTACGAGCAGTACTTC
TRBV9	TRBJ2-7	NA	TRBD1	CASSVVPGQTYEQYF	TGTGCCAGCAGCGTAGTGCCGGGACAGACCTACGAGCAGTACTTC